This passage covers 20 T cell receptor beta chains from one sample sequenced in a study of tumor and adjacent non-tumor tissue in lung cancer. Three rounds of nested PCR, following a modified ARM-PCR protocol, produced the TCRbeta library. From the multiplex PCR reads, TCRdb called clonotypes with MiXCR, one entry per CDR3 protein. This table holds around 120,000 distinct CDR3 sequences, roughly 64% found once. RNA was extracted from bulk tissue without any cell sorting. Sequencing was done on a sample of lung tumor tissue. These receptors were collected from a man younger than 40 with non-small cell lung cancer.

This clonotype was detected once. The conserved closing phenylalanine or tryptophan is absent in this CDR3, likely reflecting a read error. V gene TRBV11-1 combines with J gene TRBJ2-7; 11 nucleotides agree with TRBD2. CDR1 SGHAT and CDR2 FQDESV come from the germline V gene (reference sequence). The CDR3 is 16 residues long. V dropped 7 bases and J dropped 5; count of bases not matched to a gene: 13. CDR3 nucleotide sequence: TGTGCCAGCAACCGGACGACCCTAGCGGGAGGCGACGAGCAGTACTCC. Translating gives CASNRTTLAGGDEQYS.

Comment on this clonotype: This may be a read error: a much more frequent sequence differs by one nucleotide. CDR3 coding DNA: TGTGCCATCAGTAATTCGGTCGATTATAATTCACCCCTCCACTTT. Translated, it gives CAISNSVDYNSPLHF. The chain joins TRBV10-3 to TRBJ1-6; no clear D gene. Germline V lookup: CDR1 ENHRY, CDR2 SYGVKD. V dropped 5 bases and J dropped 4 bases, with 12 bases sitting between them. The CDR3 consists of 15 residues.

This chain's CDR3 is CASSPSPDMNTEAFF. CDR3 sequence (DNA): TGTGCCAGCAGCCCAAGCCCTGATATGAACACTGAAGCTTTCTTT. V is TRBV12-3 or TRBV12-4 and J is TRBJ1-1; D is unresolved. The CDR3 covers 15 residues. V was pared by 6 bases and J by 0 bases, with 14 bases between.

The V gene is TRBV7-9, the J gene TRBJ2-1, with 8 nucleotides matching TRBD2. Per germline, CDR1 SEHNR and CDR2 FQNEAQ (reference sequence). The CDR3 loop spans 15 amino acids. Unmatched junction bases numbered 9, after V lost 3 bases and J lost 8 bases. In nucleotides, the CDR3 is TGTGCCAGCAGCTTTCCCGGGACTAGTCGGGATGAGCAGTTCTTC. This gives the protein CASSFPGTSRDEQFF.

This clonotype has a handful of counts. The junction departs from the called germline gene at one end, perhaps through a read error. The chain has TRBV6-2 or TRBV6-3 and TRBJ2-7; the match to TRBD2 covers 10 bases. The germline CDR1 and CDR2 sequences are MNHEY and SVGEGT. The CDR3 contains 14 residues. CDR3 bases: TGTGCCAGTCTCCCTAGCGGGGGCCTCTACGAGCTGTACTTC. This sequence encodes CASLPSGGLYELYF.

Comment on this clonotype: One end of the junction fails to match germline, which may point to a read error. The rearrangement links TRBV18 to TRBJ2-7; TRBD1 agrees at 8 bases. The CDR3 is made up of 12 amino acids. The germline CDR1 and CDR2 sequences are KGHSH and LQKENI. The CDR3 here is CASSEIQGASDF. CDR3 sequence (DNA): TGTGCCAGCTCGGAAATTCAGGGGGCGTCGGACTTC.

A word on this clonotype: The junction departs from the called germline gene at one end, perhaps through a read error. In DNA, the CDR3 is TGCGCCAGCATCCAAGATAGGGGTGTTCTCTACGGCCACAACTTC. Encoded protein: CASIQDRGVLYGHNF. V usage is TRBV4-3 and J usage is TRBJ1-2, with D perhaps TRBD1 (5 bases). The CDR3 runs to 15 residues. Germline V CDR1 and CDR2: LGHNA, YSLEER.

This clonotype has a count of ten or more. The CDR3 nucleotides read TGTGCCAGCAGTTGGGGTTCCTACGAGCAGTACTTC. Translated: CASSWGSYEQYF. The chain recombines TRBV6-5 with TRBJ2-7; D not certain. V dropped 4 bases and J dropped 1 base, with 5 bases sitting between them. CDR3 length: 12 amino acids. Germline CDR1 MNHEY, CDR2 SVGAGI.

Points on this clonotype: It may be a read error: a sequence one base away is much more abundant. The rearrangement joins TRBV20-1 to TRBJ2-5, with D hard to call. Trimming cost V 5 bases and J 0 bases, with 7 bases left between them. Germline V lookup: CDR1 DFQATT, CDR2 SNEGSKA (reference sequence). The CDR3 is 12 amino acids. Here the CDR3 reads CSAVRDQETQYF. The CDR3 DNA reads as TGCAGTGCTGTTAGGGACCAAGAGACCCAGTACTTC.

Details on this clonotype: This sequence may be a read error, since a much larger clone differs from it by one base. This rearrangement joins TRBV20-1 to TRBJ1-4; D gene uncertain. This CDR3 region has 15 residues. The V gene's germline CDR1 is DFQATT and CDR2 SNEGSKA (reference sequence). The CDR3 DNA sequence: TGCAGTGCTAGAGATCTGGCAAGGGCGGATGAAAAAGTGTTTTTT. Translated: CSARDLARADEKVFF.

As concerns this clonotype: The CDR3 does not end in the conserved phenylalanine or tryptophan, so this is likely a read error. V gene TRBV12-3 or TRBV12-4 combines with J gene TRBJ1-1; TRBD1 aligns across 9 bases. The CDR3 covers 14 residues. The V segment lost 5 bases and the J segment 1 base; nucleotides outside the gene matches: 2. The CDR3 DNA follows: TGTGCCAGCAGTGGACAGGGGAGGAACACTGAAGCTTTCTCT. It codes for CASSGQGRNTEAFS.

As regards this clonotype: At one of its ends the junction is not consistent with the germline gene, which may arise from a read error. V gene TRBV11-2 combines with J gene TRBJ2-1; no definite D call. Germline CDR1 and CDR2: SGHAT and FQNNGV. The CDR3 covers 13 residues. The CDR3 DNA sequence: TGTGCTAGCAGCTTAGAGTCTAGTGCAGGGCAGTTCTTC. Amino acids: CASSLESSAGQFF.

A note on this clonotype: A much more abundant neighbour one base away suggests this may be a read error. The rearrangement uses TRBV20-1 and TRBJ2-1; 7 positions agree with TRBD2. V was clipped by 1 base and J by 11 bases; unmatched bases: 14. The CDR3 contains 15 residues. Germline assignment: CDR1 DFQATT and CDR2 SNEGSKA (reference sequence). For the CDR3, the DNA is TGCAGTGCTAGAGGAGAGGGAGGGCTGCGAAATAAGCAGTTCTTC. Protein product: CSARGEGGLRNKQFF.

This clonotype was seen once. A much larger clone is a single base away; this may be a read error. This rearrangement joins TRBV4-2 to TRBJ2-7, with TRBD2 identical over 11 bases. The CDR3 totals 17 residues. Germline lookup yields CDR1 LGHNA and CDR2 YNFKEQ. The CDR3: CANSQLLAGGMVYEQYF. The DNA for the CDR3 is TGTGCCAACAGCCAGCTCCTAGCGGGGGGCATGGTCTACGAGCAGTACTTC.

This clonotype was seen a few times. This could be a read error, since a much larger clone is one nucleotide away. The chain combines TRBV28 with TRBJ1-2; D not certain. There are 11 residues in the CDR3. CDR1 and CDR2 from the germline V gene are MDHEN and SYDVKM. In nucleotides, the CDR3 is TGTGTCAGCAGTTTTTACTATGGCTACACCTTC. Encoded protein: CVSSFYYGYTF.

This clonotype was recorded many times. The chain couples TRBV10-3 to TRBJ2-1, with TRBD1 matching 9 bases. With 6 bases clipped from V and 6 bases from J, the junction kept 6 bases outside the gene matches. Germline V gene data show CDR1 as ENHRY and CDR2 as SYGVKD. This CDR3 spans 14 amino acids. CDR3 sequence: CAISTGGRGNEQFF. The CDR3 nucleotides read TGTGCCATCAGCACAGGGGGCAGGGGCAATGAGCAGTTCTTC.

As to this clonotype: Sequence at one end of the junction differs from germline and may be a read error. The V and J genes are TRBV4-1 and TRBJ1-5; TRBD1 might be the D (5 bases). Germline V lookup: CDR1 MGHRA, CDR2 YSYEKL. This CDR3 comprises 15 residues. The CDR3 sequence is CANSQEGRGDQSQHF. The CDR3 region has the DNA TGCGCCAACAGCCAAGAGGGTAGGGGTGATCAGTCCCAGCATTTT.

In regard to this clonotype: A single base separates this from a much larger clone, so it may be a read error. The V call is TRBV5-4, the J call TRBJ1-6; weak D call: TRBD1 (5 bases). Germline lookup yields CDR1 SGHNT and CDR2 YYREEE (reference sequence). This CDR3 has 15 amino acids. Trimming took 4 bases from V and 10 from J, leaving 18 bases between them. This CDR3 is CASSPHGEGISPLHF. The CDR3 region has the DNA TGTGCCAGCAGCCCCCATGGCGAGGGGATCTCACCCCTCCACTTT.

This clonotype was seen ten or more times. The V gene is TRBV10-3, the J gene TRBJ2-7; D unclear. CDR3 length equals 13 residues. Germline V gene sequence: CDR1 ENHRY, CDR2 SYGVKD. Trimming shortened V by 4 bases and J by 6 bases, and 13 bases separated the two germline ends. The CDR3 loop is CAISAAPDREQYF. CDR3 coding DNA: TGTGCCATCAGTGCGGCCCCCGATCGCGAGCAGTACTTC.

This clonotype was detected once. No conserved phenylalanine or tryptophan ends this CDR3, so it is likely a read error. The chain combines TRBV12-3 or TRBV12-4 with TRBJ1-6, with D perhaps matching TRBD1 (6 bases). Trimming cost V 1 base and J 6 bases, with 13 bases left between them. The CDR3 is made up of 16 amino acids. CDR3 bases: TGTGCCAGCAGTTTAGATTTGGGGGGCTCTAATTCACCCCTCCACTGT. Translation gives CASSLDLGGSNSPLHC.